This T cell receptor beta chain is drawn from a study of PD-L1 blockade in urothelial cancer. About the study: Dosed intravenously at 1,200 mg every 3 weeks, atezolizumab was initiated by patients in the mid-2010s. The median number of T cells present in blood samples was roughly 130,000.

Method: immunoSEQ multiplex PCR; TCRdb's copy keeps in-frame clones and lacks some. The sample shows 60,000 to 85,000 clones, roughly nine tenths of them seen only once. Study-wide results and limits: Greater 3-week expansion of tumor-associated blood clones was recorded for durable-benefit patients.

A word on this clone: Its antigen is currently unknown.

The CDR3 sequence is 13 residues long. CDR1 and CDR2 from the germline V gene are SQVTM and ANQGSEA. Between the trimmed V and J ends, which lost 4 bases and 3 bases, there was a span of 10 bases. Individual patients had between 1 and 8 samples, taken pretreatment and on-treatment. The receptor was derived from a woman in her seventies with urothelial cancer. The chain combines TRBV29-1 with TRBJ2-1; D may be TRBD2 (6 bases). The sequencing here drew on PBMCs, taken around atezolizumab (anti-PD-L1) treatment. The CDR3 DNA reads as TGCAGCGTTGTTGGCGGGAACTACAATGAGCAGTTCTTC. It encodes CSVVGGNYNEQFF.